This entry lists 2 T cell receptor beta chains sequenced from one sample in a study of a mutant IDH1 vaccine in newly diagnosed glioma. The time point denotes: week 47, end of study. In every dose of vaccine, 300 ug of mutant IDH1 20-mer peptide was given alongside topical imiquimod. Measured with immunoSEQ multiplex PCR; TCRdb has only the in-frame clones, and not every one. This table has some 60,000 clones, roughly 80% appearing once. Which antigens these TCRs recognize remains unknown. The sample consisted of PBMCs, taken from a glioma patient whose treatment included an IDH1 peptide vaccine. These receptors came from a man aged 30 to 39 with glioma.

The chain is built from TRBV7-6 and TRBJ2-6, with TRBD1 identical over 7 bases. Trimming took 5 bases from V and 2 from J; bases not matched to a gene: 15. Germline CDR1 SGHVS, CDR2 FNYEAQ. This CDR3 has 19 residues. The CDR3 DNA follows: TGTGCCAGCAGCCCCATTAGTCAGGGGGTTATTGCTGGGGCCAACGTCCTGACTTTC. This codes for CASSPISQGVIAGANVLTF. The complete variable domain, with remaining parts taken from reference TRBV7-6 and TRBJ2-6, reads GAGVSQSPRYKVTKRGQDVALRCDPISGHVSLYWYRQALGQGPEFLTYFNYEAQQDKSGLPNDRFSAERPEGSISTLTIQRTEQRDSAMYRCASSPISQGVIAGANVLTFGAGSRLTVL.

This chain links TRBV25-1 with TRBJ2-1; possible D gene TRBD1, 6 bases. Germline lookup yields CDR1 MGHDK and CDR2 SYGVNS. The CDR3 has 16 amino acids. Between the trimmed V and J ends, which lost 6 bases and 0 bases, there was a span of 15 bases. CDR3 nucleotides: TGTGCCAGCAGCCCGATAACAGGGAGCTCCTACAATGAGCAGTTCTTC. Residues: CASSPITGSSYNEQFF. Full variable domain (outside the CDR3, taken from reference TRBV25-1 and TRBJ2-1): EADIYQTPRYLVIGTGKKITLECSQTMGHDKMYWYQQDPGMELHLIHYSYGVNSTEKGDLSSESTVSRIRTEHFPLTLESARPSHTSQYLCASSPITGSSYNEQFFGPGTRLTVL.